This T cell receptor beta chain was recorded in a study of blood T cell dynamics during melanoma immunotherapy. Study-wide background: Metastatic melanoma patients received first-line pembrolizumab or nivolumab plus ipilimumab.

Broader study findings: Whether repertoire-driving clones were melanoma-specific could not be determined.

Some clones are missing from TCRdb's copy, which holds only in-frame ones; the method was immunoSEQ multiplex PCR. The sample contains 9,500 or so clones, roughly 90% of which appear only once. Time point defined: pre-treatment baseline. Germline V gene sequence: CDR1 SGHNT, CDR2 YYREEE (reference sequence). The CDR3 spans 15 residues. In this sample, this clone turned up once. Its antigen is not known. The rearrangement links TRBV5-4 to TRBJ2-5; a possible D gene is TRBD2 (5 bases). The tail of the sequence fits TRBJ2-7 better, so the J call may be wrong. This specimen was blood, taken from a patient treated with checkpoint blockade. This clonotype originated in a human donor with melanoma. The CDR3 loop reads CASSLDPGWAYEQYF. The CDR3 DNA sequence: TGTGCCAGCAGCTTGGATCCGGGGTGGGCTTACGAGCAGTACTTC.